Included here is one T cell receptor beta chain sequence, with context. The data were obtained in a study of T cell changes during pregnancy in multiple sclerosis. Generated by immunoSEQ multiplex PCR, the TCRdb table keeps only in-frame clones and is missing some. The top ten clones hold just under 2% of a sample with tens of thousands of clones, more than 90% of them seen once. V was pared by 4 bases and J by 10 bases, with 3 bases of the junction left unmatched. CDR3 length: 12 residues. Germline CDR1 is SEHNR and CDR2 is FQNEAQ (reference sequence). Here the sequenced sample was peripheral blood, taken in the second trimester of pregnancy. The chain is built from TRBV7-9 and TRBJ2-1, with 8 bases fitting TRBD2. This receptor was obtained from a female donor with multiple sclerosis, enrolled in a pregnancy study. The CDR3 DNA is TGTGCCAGCAGCTCTCGGGGGGGGGAGCAGTTCTTC. Its protein product is CASSSRGGEQFF.